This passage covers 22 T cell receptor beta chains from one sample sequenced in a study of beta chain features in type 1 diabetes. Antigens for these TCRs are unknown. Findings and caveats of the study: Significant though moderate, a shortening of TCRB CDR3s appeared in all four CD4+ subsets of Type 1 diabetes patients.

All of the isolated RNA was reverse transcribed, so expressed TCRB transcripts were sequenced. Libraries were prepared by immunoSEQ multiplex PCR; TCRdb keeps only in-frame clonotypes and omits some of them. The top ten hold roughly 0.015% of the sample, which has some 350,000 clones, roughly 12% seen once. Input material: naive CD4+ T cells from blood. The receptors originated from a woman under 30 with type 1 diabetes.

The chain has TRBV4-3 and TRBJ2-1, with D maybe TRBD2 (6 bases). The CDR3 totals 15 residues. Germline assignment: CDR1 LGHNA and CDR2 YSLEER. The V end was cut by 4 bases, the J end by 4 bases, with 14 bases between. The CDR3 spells CASSRGASEYNEQFF. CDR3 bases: TGCGCCAGCAGCCGAGGGGCTAGCGAGTACAATGAGCAGTTCTTC.

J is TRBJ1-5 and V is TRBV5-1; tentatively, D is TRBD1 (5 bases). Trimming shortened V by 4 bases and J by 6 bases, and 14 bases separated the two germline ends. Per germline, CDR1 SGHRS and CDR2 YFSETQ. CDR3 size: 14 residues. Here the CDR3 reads CASSLTGQGQPQHF. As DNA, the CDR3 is TGCGCCAGCAGCCTTACCGGGCAGGGTCAGCCCCAGCATTTT. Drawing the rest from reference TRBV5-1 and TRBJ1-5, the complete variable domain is KAGVTQTPRYLIKTRGQQVTLSCSPISGHRSVSWYQQTPGQGLQFLFEYFSETQRNKGNFPGRFSGRQFSNSRSEMNVSTLELGDSALYLCASSLTGQGQPQHFGDGTRLSIL.

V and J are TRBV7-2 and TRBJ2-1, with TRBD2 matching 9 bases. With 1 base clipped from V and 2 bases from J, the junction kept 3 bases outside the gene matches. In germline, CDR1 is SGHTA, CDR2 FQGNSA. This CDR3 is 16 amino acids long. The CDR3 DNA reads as TGTGCCAGCAGCTTAGTACGCGGGAGGGCCTACAATGAGCAGTTCTTC. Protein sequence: CASSLVRGRAYNEQFF. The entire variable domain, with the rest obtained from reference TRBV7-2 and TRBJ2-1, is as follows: GAGVSQSPSNKVTEKGKDVELRCDPISGHTALYWYRQSLGQGLEFLIYFQGNSAPDKSGLPSDRFSAERTGGSVSTLTIQRTQQEDSAVYLCASSLVRGRAYNEQFFGPGTRLTVL.

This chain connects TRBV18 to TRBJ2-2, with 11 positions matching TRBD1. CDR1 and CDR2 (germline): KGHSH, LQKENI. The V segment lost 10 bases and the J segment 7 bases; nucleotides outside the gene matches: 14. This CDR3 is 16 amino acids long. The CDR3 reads CATQPRTGGVIGELFF. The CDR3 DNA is TGTGCCACCCAACCCCGGACAGGGGGCGTGATCGGGGAGCTGTTTTTT.

The CDR3 nucleotides read TGTGCCAGCAGCACCCGGACTAGTTCCTATACGCAGTATTTT. Its translation is CASSTRTSSYTQYF. The chain carries TRBV9 and TRBJ2-3; 7 bases fit TRBD2. The CDR3 covers 14 residues. Germline assignment: CDR1 SGDLS and CDR2 YYNGEE. V lost 4 bases, J lost 7 bases, and 9 bases stayed unmatched. The whole variable domain, filled in from reference TRBV9 and TRBJ2-3, reads DSGVTQTPKHLITATGQRVTLRCSPRSGDLSVYWYQQSLDQGLQFLIQYYNGEERAKGNILERFSAQQFPDLHSELNLSSLELGDSALYFCASSTRTSSYTQYFGPGTRLTVL.

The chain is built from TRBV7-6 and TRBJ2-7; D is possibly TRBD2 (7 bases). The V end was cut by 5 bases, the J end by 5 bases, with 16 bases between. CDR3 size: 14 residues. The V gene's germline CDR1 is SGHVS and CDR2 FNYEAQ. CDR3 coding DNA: TGTGCCAGCAGCCCCCCGGGGGGCCCCAACGAGCAGTACTTC. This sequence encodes CASSPPGGPNEQYF.

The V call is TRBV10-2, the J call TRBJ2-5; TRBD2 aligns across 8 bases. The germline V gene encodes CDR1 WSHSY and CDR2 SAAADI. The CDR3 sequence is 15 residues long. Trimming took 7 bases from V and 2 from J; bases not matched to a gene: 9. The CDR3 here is CASTMSGSGQETQYF. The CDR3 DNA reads TGCGCCAGCACCATGAGCGGGAGCGGGCAAGAGACCCAGTACTTC.

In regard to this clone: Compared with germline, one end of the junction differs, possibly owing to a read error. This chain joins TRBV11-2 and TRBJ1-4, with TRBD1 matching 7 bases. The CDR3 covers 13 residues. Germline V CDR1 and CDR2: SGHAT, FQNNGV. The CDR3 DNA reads TGTGCCAGCAGCTTAGAGACAGGGACGGAGAGTTATTTT. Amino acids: CASSLETGTESYF.

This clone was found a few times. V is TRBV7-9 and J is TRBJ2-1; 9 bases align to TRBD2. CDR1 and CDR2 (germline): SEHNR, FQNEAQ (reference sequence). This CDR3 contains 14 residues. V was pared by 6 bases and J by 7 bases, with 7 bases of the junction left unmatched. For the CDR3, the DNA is TGTGCCAGCAGTGGCGGGAGGGGGAGGAATGAGCAGTTCTTC. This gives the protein CASSGGRGRNEQFF.

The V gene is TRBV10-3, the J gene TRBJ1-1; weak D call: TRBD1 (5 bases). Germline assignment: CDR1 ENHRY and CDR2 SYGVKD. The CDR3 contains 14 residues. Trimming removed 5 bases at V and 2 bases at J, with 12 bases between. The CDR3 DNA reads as TGTGCCATCAGTAGTAGGGGCTCAAACACTGAAGCTTTCTTT. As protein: CAISSRGSNTEAFF.

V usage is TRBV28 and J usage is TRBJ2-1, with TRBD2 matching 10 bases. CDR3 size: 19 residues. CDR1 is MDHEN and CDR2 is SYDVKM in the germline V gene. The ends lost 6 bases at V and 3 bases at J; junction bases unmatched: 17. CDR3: CASSPLTSSGRSFYNEQFF. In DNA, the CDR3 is TGTGCCAGCAGCCCCCTGACCTCTAGCGGGAGAAGTTTCTACAATGAGCAGTTCTTC. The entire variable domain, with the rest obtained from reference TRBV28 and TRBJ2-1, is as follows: DVKVTQSSRYLVKRTGEKVFLECVQDMDHENMFWYRQDPGLGLRLIYFSYDVKMKEKGDIPEGYSVSREKKERFSLILESASTNQTSMYLCASSPLTSSGRSFYNEQFFGPGTRLTVL.

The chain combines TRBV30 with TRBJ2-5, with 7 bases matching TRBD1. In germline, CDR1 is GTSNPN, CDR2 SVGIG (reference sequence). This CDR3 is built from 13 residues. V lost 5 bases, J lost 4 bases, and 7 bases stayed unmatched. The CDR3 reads CAWQGDRGETQYF. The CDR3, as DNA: TGTGCCTGGCAGGGGGACCGAGGAGAGACCCAGTACTTC. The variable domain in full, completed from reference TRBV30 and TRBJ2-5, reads SQTIHQWPATLVQPVGSPLSLECTVEGTSNPNLYWYRQAAGRGLQLLFYSVGIGQISSEVPQNLSASRPQDRQFILSSKKLLLSDSGFYLCAWQGDRGETQYFGPGTRLLVL.

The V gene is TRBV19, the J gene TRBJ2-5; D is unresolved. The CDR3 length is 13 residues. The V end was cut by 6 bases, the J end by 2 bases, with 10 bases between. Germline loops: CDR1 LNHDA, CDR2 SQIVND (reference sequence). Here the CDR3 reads CASSPRQQETQYF. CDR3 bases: TGTGCCAGTAGCCCTCGACAACAAGAGACCCAGTACTTC.

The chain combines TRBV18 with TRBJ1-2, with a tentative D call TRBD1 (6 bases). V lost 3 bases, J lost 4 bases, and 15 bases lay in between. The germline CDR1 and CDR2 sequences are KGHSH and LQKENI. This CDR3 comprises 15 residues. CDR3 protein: CASSPSETGGYGYTF. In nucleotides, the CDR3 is TGTGCCAGCTCACCCTCTGAGACAGGCGGCTATGGCTACACCTTC.

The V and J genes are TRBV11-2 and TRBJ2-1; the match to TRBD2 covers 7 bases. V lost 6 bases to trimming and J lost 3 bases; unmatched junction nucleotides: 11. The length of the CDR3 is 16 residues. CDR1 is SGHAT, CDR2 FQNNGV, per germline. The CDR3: CASSPLAAINYNEQFF. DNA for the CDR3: TGTGCCAGCAGTCCCCTAGCGGCAATAAACTACAATGAGCAGTTCTTC. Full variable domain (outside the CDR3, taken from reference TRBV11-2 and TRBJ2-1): EAGVAQSPRYKIIEKRQSVAFWCNPISGHATLYWYQQILGQGPKLLIQFQNNGVVDDSQLPKDRFSAERLKGVDSTLKIQPAKLEDSAVYLCASSPLAAINYNEQFFGPGTRLTVL.

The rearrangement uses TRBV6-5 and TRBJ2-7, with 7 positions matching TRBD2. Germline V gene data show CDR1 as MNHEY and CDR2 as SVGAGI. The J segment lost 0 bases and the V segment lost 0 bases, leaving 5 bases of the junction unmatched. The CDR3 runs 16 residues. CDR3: CASSYSSGGGSYEQYF. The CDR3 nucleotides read TGTGCCAGCAGTTACTCGAGTGGGGGGGGCTCCTACGAGCAGTACTTC.

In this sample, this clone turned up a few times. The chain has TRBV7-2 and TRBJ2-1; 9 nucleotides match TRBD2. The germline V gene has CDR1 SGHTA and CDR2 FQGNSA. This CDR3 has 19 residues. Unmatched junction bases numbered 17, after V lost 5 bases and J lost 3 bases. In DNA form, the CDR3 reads TGTGCCAGCAGCCGTCTTAGCGGGAGTTCAATGTCCTACTACAATGAGCAGTTCTTC. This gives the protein CASSRLSGSSMSYYNEQFF.

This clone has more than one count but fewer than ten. CDR3 protein: CSAIRSGEQYF. CDR3 in DNA: TGCAGTGCCATACGCTCGGGCGAGCAGTACTTC. The J gene is TRBJ2-7, the V gene TRBV20-1, with D hard to call. In germline, CDR1 is DFQATT, CDR2 SNEGSKA (reference sequence). V shed 6 bases and J shed 6 bases, with 12 bases lying between them. The CDR3 is 11 residues long.

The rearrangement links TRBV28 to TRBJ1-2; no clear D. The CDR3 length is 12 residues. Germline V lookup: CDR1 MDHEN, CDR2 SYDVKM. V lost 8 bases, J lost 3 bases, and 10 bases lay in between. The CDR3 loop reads CASRYGDYGYTF. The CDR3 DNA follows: TGTGCCAGCCGCTACGGTGACTATGGCTACACCTTC.

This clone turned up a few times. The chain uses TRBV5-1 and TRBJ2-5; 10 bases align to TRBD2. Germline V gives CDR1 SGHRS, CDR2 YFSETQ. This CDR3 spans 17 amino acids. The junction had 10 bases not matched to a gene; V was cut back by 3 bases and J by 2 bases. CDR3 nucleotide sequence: TGCGCCAGCAGCTCAATTCCACTAGCGGGATGGCAAGAGACCCAGTACTTC. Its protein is CASSSIPLAGWQETQYF.

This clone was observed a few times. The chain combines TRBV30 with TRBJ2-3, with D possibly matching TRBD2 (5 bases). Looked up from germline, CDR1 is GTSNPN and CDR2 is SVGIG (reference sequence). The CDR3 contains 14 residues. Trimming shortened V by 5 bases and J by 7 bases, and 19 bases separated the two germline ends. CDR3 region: CAWGGDTQRNTQYF. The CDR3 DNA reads TGTGCCTGGGGAGGAGACACTCAGAGGAATACGCAGTATTTT.

The CDR3 reads CASSQDQGLNTEAFF. The CDR3, as DNA: TGCGCCAGCAGCCAAGATCAGGGTCTGAACACTGAAGCTTTCTTT. The chain recombines TRBV4-3 with TRBJ1-1; tentatively, D is TRBD1 (5 bases). V was clipped by 0 bases and J by 0 bases, with 8 bases between them. CDR1 is LGHNA and CDR2 is YSLEER in the germline V gene. This CDR3 comprises 15 residues.